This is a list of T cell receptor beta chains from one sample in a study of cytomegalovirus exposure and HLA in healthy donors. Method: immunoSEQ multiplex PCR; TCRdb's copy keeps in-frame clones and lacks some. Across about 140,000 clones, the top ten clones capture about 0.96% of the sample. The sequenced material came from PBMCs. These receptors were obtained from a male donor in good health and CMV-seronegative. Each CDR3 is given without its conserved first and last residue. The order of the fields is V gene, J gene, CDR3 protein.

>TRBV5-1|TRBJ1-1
ASSYPGGEAF
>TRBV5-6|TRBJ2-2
ASSPPAGELF
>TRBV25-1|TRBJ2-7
ASKGAFHEQY
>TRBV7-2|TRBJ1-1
ASSLDGRGATEAF
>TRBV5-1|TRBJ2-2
ASSLSAGGMTGELF
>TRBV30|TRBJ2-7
AWRGAGAGYEQY
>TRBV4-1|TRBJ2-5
ASSDNVYQETQY
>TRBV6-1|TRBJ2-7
ASSAPAGTTYEQY
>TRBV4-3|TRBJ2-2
ASSRDAGGQNTGELF
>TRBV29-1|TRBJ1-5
SVGGTGDQPQH
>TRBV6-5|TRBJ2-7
ASSKNRAYEQY
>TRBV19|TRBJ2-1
ASSIGLANEQF
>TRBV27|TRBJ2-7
ASSTSGVRTYEQY
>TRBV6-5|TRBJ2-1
ASWRSSGSYNEQF
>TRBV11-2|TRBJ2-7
ASSLEFGGASSYEQY
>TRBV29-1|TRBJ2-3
SVGEAGVADTQY
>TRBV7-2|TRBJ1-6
ASSLLTGASHSPLH
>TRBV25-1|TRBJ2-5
ASSESVEGWKETQY
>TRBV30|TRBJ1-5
AWSGTSDRDQPQH
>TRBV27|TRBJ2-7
ASSPRGVTLYEQY
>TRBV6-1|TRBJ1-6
ASSYRAEGSPLH
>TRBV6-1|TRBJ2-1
ASSDENSYNEQF
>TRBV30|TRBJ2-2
AWSAYTGELF
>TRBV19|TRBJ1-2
ASSISITGLRGYT
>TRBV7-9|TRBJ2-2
ASSYRGGITGELF